The text below deals with one TCR beta chain. Using immunoSEQ multiplex PCR, the repertoire was profiled, and TCRdb retains in-frame clones only, with some absent. The table includes more than 20,000 clones, 77% detected once. The record originates from a study of ipilimumab plus nivolumab after autologous stem cell transplantation. Between the trimmed V and J ends, which lost 2 bases and 1 base, there was a span of 2 bases. The length of the CDR3 is 13 residues. Germline CDR1 and CDR2: MRHNA and SNTAGT. The sample consisted of PBMCs, taken in a trial of ipilimumab plus nivolumab as post-transplant consolidation. The clonotype originates from a male donor with diffuse large B-cell lymphoma. V is TRBV6-4 and J is TRBJ2-2; D uncertain. The CDR3 sequence is CASSDGNTGELFF. The DNA of the CDR3 is TGTGCCAGCAGTGACGGGAACACCGGGGAGCTGTTTTTT.